These 10 T cell receptor beta chains were sequenced from one sample in a study of T cells in Graves' hyperthyroidism and ophthalmopathy. What was amplified from RNA transcripts were TCR beta CDR3 regions. The primer set for the first-round RT-PCR of the TCR CDR3 was HTBI. TCRdb re-called the multiplex PCR reads with MiXCR, one entry per CDR3 protein. The profile shows approximately 610,000 distinct CDR3 sequences, roughly 14% of them singletons. Sequencing was carried out using blood. These receptors all come from a woman aged 40 to 50 with Graves' ophthalmopathy.

This clonotype showed up many times. V gene TRBV6-1 combines with J gene TRBJ2-5; D uncertain. Germline V gene lookup returns CDR1 MNHNS and CDR2 SASEGT. The CDR3 totals 13 residues. V lost 2 bases and J lost 3, with 7 bases in between. For the CDR3, the DNA is TGTGCCAGCAGTGAATTCTGGAAAGAGACCCAGTACTTC. This gives the protein CASSEFWKETQYF.

Ten or more counts support this clonotype. The genes are TRBV27 and TRBJ1-2; the D gene is possibly TRBD1 (6 bases). The germline CDR1 and CDR2 sequences are MNHEY and SMNVEV (reference sequence). CDR3 length: 17 amino acids. V was trimmed by 6 bases and J by 1 base, leaving 21 bases between them. CDR3 DNA: TGTGCCAGCAGGAGTGAGGGGGGACGTGGTAGTAACTATGGCTACACCTTC. Translating gives CASRSEGGRGSNYGYTF.

This clonotype was detected ten times or more. The chain is built from TRBV6-5 and TRBJ2-5, with D perhaps matching TRBD2 (5 bases). The CDR3 contains 13 residues. With 6 bases removed from V and 3 bases from J, the gap between germline ends came to 11 bases. Germline V gives CDR1 MNHEY, CDR2 SVGAGI. The CDR3 nucleotides read TGTGCCAGCAGATTTTCGGGGAAAGAGACCCAGTACTTC. It yields the protein CASRFSGKETQYF.

This clonotype was detected many times. The CDR3 DNA follows: TGTGCCAGCAGTGAAGCGGGGAGGGAGGGGACCCAGTACTTC. It is translated as CASSEAGREGTQYF. J is TRBJ2-5 and V is TRBV6-1; 7 nucleotides agree with TRBD2. V lost 0 bases to trimming and J lost 7 bases; unmatched junction nucleotides: 5. CDR1 MNHNS and CDR2 SASEGT come from the germline V gene. The CDR3 extends over 14 amino acids.

This clonotype appeared many times. The chain combines TRBV6-2 or TRBV6-3 with TRBJ1-1, with D uncertain. Trimming removed 6 bases from V and 0 bases from J, with 11 bases in between. The CDR3 totals 14 residues. Looked up from germline, CDR1 is MNHEY and CDR2 is SVGEGT. CDR3 loop: CASRKSQLNTEAFF. In nucleotides, the CDR3 is TGTGCCAGCAGAAAAAGCCAGCTGAACACTGAAGCTTTCTTT.

This clonotype was seen repeatedly, ten times or more. The chain combines TRBV12-3 or TRBV12-4 with TRBJ1-5; 9 bases match TRBD1. V dropped 3 bases and J dropped 4; count of bases not matched to a gene: 10. The CDR3 is 17 amino acids. The CDR3 DNA reads TGTGCCAGCAGTTTCGACGATCTGACAGGGGGGAATCAGCCCCAGCATTTT. Translation: CASSFDDLTGGNQPQHF.

The chain is built from TRBV6-1 and TRBJ2-2; TRBD2 matches 11 bases. Germline CDR1 MNHNS, CDR2 SASEGT. Trimming removed 7 bases from V and 3 bases from J; junction bases left unmatched: 4. The CDR3 sequence is 15 residues long. CDR3 DNA: TGTGCCAGCACATTAGCGGGGGGGGACACCGGGGAGCTGTTTTTT. It yields the protein CASTLAGGDTGELFF.

At least ten counts were recorded for this clonotype. The chain employs TRBV7-2 and TRBJ1-2; D might be TRBD1 (5 bases). The CDR3 contains 14 residues. V lost 0 bases and J 6 bases, leaving 11 bases between the germline ends. The germline V gene encodes CDR1 SGHTA and CDR2 FQGNSA. The CDR3 nucleotides read TGTGCCAGCAGCTTAGCGGCAGGGAACCATGGCTACACCTTC. Its translation is CASSLAAGNHGYTF.

This clonotype was counted at least ten times. The V gene is TRBV20-1, the J gene TRBJ2-7; D is perhaps TRBD2 (5 bases). The length of the CDR3 is 15 residues. The V end was cut by 2 bases, the J end by 3 bases, with 17 bases between. CDR1 and CDR2 from the germline V gene are DFQATT and SNEGSKA (reference sequence). The CDR3 region has the DNA TGCAGTGCTAGACTAGTGGCGGGTCCCTTCTACGAGCAGTACTTC. Translating gives CSARLVAGPFYEQYF.

This chain uses TRBV25-1 with TRBJ1-1, with a possible D match to TRBD1 (5 bases). V lost 4 bases, J lost 0 bases, and 12 bases lay in between. Germline V gene lookup returns CDR1 MGHDK and CDR2 SYGVNS. The CDR3 contains 15 residues. The CDR3 DNA is TGTGCCAGCAGTGGGAGGGACCTCTTGAACACTGAAGCTTTCTTT. Amino acids: CASSGRDLLNTEAFF.